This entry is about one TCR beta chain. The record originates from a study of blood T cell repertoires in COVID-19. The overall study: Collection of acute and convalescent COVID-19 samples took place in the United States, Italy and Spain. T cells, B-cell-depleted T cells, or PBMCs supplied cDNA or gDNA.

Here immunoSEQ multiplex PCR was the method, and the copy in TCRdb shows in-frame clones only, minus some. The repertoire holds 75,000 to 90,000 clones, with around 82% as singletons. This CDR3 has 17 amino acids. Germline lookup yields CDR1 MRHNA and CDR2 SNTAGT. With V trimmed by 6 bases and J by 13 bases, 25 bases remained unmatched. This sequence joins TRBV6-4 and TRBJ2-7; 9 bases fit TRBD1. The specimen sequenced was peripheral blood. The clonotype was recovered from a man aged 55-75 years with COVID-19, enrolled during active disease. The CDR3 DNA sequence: TGTGCCAGCAGACCCCCCGGGACAGGGAAGGTATTCGGCCGTGAATACTTC. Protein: CASRPPGTGKVFGREYF.